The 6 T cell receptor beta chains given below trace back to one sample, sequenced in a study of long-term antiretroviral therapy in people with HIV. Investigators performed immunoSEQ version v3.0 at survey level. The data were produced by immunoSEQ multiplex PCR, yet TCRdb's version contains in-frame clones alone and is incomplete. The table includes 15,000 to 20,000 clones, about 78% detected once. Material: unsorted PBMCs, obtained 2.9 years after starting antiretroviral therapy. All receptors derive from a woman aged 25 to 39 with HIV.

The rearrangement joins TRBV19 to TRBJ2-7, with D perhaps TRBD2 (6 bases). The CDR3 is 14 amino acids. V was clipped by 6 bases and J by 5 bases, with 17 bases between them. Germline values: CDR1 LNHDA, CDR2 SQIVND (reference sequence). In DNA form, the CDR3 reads TGTGCCAGTAGCCCCCACGGCCCTAGCGACGAGCAGTACGTC. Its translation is CASSPHGPSDEQYV.

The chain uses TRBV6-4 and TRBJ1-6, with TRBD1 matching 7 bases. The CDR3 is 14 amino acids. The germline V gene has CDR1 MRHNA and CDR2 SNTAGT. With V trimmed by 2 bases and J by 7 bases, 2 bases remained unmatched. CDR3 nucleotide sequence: TGTGCCAGCAGTGACATGGGACAGAATTCACCCCTCCACTTT. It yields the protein CASSDMGQNSPLHF.

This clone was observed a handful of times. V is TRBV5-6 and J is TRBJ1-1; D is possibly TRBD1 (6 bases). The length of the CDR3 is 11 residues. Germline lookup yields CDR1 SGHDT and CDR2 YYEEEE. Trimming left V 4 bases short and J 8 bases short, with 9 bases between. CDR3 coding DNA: TGTGCCAGCAGCCTAGGGACAGAAGCTTTCTTT. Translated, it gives CASSLGTEAFF.

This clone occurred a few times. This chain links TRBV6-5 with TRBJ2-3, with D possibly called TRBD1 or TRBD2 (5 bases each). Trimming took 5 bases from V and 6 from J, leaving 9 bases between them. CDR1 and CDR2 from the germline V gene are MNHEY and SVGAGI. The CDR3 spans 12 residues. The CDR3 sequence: CASSQGPDTQYF. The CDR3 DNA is TGTGCCAGCAGTCAGGGACCCGATACGCAGTATTTT.

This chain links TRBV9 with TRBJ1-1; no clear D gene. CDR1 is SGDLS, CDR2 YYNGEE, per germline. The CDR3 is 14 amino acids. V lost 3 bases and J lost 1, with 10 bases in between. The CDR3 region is CASSEWTGNTEAFF. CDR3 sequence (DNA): TGTGCCAGCAGCGAGTGGACGGGGAACACTGAAGCTTTCTTT.

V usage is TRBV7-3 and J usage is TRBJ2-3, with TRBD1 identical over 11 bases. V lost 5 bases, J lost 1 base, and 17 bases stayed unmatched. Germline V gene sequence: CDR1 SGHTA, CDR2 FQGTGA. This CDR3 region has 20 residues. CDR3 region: CASSRGLRTGGILGTDTQYF. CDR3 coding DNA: TGTGCCAGCAGCCGTGGTCTCCGGACAGGGGGCATCCTCGGCACAGATACGCAGTATTTT.